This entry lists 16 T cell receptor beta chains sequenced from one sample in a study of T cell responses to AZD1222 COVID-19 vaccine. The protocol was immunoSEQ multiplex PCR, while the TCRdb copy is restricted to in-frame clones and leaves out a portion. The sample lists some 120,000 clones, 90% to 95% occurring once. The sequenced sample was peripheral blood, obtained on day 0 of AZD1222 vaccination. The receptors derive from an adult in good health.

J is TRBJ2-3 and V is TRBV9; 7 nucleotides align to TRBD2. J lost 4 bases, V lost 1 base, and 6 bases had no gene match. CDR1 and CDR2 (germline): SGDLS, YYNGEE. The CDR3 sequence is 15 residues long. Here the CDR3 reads CASSVTGGGADTQYF. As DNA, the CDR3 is TGTGCCAGCAGCGTAACGGGAGGAGGCGCAGATACGCAGTATTTT.

The CDR3 here is CASRLTGLPHNEQFF. For the CDR3, the DNA is TGCGCCAGCAGATTAACAGGGCTCCCTCACAATGAGCAGTTCTTC. V usage is TRBV5-1 and J usage is TRBJ2-1, with D maybe TRBD1 (6 bases). V lost 5 bases and J 5 bases, leaving 17 bases between the germline ends. This CDR3 contains 15 residues. Looked up from germline, CDR1 is SGHRS and CDR2 is YFSETQ.

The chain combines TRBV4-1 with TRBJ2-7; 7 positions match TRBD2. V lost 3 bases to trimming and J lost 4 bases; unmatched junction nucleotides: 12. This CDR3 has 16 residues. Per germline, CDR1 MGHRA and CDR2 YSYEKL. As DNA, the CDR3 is TGCGCCAGCAGCCAGGCACGAGGCCGGGGGGATTACGAGCAGTACTTC. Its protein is CASSQARGRGDYEQYF.

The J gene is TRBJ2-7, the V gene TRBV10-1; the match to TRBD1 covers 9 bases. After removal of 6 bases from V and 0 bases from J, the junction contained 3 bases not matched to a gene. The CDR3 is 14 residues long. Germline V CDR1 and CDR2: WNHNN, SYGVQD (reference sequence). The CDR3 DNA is TGCGCCAGCAGCACAGGGGGCGACTCCTACGAGCAGTACTTC. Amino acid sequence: CASSTGGDSYEQYF.

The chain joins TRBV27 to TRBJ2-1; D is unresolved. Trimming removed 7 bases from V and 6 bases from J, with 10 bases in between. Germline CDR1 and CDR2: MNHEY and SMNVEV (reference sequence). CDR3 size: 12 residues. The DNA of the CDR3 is TGTGCCAGCAACGATAGGGCCAATGAGCAGTTCTTC. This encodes CASNDRANEQFF.

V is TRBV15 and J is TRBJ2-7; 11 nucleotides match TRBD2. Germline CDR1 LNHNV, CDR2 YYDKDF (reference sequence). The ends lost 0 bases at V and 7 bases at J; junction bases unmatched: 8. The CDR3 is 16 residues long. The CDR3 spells CATSRDLLAGAEEQYF. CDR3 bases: TGTGCCACCAGCAGAGATCTACTAGCGGGAGCGGAAGAGCAGTACTTC.

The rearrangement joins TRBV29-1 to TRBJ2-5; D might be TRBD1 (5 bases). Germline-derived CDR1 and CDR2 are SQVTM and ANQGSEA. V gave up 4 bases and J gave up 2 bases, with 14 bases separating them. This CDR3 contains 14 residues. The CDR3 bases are TGCAGCGTTGCCCAGACAGTGGTACAAGAGACCCAGTACTTC. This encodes CSVAQTVVQETQYF.

CDR3 sequence (DNA): TGTGCCAGCAGTTACAGTCAGGAGACCCAGTACTTC. The encoded protein is CASSYSQETQYF. The V gene is TRBV6-5, the J gene TRBJ2-5; D uncertain. V was shortened by 2 bases and J by 5 bases, with 6 bases between the two germline ends. The CDR3 is 12 amino acids. The germline V gene encodes CDR1 MNHEY and CDR2 SVGAGI.

CDR3 nucleotides: TGTGCCAGCAGTGAACAAGCGGGAGGAGAGCAGTACTTC. It is translated as CASSEQAGGEQYF. The V gene is TRBV6-1, the J gene TRBJ2-7; TRBD2 aligns across 9 bases. CDR1 and CDR2 (germline): MNHNS, SASEGT. The CDR3 runs to 13 residues. V lost 2 bases and J lost 7; bases outside the gene matches: 3.

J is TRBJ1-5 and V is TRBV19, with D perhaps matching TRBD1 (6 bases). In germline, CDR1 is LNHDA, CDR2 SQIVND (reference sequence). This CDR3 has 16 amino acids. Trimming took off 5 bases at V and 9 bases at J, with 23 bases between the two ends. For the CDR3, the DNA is TGTGCCAGTAGTGGTTCATTTGGACAGTGGGGGGGGCCCCAGCATTTT. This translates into CASSGSFGQWGGPQHF.

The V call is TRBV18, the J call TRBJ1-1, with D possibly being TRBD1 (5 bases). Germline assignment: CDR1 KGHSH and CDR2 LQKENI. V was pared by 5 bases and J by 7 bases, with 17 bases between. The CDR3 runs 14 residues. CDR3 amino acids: CASSSGTTSIEAFF. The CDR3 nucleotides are TGTGCCAGCTCATCCGGGACGACATCCATTGAAGCTTTCTTT.

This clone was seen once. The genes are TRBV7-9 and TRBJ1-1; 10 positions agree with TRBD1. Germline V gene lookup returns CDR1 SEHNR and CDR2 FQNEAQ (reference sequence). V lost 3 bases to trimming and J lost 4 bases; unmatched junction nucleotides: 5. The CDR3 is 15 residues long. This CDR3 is CASSFGGQGVTEAFF. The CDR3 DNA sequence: TGTGCCAGCAGCTTTGGAGGACAGGGGGTCACTGAAGCTTTCTTT. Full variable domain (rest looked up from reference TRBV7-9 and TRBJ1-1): DTGVSQNPRHKITKRGQNVTFRCDPISEHNRLYWYRQTLGQGPEFLTYFQNEAQLEKSRLLSDRFSAERPKGSFSTLEIQRTEQGDSAMYLCASSFGGQGVTEAFFGQGTRLTVV.

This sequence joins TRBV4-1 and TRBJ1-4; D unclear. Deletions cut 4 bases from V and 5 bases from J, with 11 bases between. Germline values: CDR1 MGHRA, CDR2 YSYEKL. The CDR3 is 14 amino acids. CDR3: CASSRSGSNEKLFF. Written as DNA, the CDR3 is TGCGCCAGCAGCCGCAGTGGGTCGAATGAAAAACTGTTTTTT.

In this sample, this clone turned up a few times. CDR3 coding DNA: TGTGCCAGCAGTTACCATGGATTGCAGGCGGAGACCCAGTACTTC. This sequence encodes CASSYHGLQAETQYF. The chain links TRBV6-5 to TRBJ2-5; no clear D gene. V lost 2 bases, J lost 5 bases, and 15 bases lay in between. The CDR3 runs to 15 residues. CDR1 is MNHEY, CDR2 SVGAGI, per germline.

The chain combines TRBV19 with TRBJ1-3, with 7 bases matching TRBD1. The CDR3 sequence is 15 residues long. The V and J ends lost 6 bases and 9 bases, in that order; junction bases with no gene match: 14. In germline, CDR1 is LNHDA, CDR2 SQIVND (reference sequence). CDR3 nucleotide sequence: TGTGCCAGTAGGCCCAGAGGGGGCTCGGCGGGCACCATATATTTT. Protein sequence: CASRPRGGSAGTIYF.

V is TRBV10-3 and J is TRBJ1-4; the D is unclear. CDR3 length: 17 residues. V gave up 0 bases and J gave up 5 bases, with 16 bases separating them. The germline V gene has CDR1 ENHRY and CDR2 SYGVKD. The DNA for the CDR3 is TGTGCCATCAGTGAGTCGCGGTTAACGGTCCTAAATGAAAAACTGTTTTTT. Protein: CAISESRLTVLNEKLFF.